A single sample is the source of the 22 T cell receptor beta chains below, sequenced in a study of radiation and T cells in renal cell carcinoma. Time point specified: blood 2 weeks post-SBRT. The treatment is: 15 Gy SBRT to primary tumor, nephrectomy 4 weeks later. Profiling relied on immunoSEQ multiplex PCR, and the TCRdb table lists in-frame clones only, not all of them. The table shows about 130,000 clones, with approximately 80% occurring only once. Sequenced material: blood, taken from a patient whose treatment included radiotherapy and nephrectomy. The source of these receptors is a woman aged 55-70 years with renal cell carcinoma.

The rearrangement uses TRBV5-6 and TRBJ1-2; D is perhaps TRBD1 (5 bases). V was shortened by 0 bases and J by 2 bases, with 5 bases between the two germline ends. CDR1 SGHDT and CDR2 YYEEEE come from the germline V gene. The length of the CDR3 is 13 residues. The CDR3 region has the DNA TGTGCCAGCAGCTTGGAGGGGAACTATGGCTACACCTTC. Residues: CASSLEGNYGYTF.

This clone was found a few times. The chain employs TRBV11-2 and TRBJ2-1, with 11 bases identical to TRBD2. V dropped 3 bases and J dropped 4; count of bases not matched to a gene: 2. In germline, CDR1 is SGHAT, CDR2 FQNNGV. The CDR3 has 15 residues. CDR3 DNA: TGTGCCAGCAGCTTCGGGACTAGCGGTTACAATGAGCAGTTCTTC. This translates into CASSFGTSGYNEQFF.

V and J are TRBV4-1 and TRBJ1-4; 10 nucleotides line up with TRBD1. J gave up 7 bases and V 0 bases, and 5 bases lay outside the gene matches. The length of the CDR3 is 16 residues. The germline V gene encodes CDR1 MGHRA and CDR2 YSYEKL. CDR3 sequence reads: CASSQDRQGAGEKLFF. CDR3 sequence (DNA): TGCGCCAGCAGCCAAGATAGACAGGGGGCAGGTGAAAAACTGTTTTTT.

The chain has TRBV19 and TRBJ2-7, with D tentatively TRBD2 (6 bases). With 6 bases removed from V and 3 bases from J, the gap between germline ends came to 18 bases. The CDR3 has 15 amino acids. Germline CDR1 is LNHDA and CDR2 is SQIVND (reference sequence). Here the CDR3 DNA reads TGTGCCAGTAGGGGAACCGGGACGGGGGTCTACGAGCAGTACTTC. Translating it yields CASRGTGTGVYEQYF.

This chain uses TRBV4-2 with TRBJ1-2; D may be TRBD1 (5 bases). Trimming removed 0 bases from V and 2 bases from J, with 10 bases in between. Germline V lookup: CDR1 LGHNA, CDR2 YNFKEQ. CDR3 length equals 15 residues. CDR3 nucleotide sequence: TGTGCCAGCAGCCAAGAGAACGGGGGAAACTATGGCTACACCTTC. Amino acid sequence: CASSQENGGNYGYTF.

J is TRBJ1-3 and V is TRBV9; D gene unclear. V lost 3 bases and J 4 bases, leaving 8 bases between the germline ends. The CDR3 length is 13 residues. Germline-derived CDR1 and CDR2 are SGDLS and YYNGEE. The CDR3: CASSGHFGNTIYF. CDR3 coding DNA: TGTGCCAGCAGCGGCCACTTCGGAAACACCATATATTTT.

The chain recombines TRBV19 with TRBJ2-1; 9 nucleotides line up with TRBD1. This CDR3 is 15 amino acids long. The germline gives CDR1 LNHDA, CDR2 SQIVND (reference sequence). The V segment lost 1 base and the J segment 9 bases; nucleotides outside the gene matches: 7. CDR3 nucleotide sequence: TGTGCCAGTAGTATAGGGACAGGGGAGTGGGGTGAGCAGTTCTTC. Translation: CASSIGTGEWGEQFF.

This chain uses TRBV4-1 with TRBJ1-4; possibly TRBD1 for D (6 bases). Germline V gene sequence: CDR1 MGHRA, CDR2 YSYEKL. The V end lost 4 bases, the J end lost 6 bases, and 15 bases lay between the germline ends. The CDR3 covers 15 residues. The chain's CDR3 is CASSPSERGDEKLFF. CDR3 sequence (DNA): TGCGCCAGCAGCCCCTCCGAGAGGGGGGATGAAAAACTGTTTTTT.

The CDR3 nucleotides are TGTGCCACCAGCAGGGAACTGAACACTGAAGCTTTCTTT. It translates to CATSRELNTEAFF. This rearrangement joins TRBV15 to TRBJ1-1; D unresolved. V lost 3 bases and J 0 bases, leaving 5 bases between the germline ends. Germline V gene sequence: CDR1 LNHNV, CDR2 YYDKDF (reference sequence). The CDR3 has 13 residues. The complete variable domain, with remaining parts taken from reference TRBV15 and TRBJ1-1, reads DAMVIQNPRYQVTQFGKPVTLSCSQTLNHNVMYWYQQKSSQAPKLLFHYYDKDFNNEADTPDNFQSRRPNTSFCFLDIRSPGLGDTAMYLCATSRELNTEAFFGQGTRLTVV.

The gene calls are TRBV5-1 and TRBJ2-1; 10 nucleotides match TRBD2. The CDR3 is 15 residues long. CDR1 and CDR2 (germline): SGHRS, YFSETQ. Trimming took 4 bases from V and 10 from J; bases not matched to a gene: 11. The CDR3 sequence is CASSPATSGIREQFF. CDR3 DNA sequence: TGCGCCAGCAGCCCGGCTACTAGCGGGATCCGCGAGCAGTTCTTC.

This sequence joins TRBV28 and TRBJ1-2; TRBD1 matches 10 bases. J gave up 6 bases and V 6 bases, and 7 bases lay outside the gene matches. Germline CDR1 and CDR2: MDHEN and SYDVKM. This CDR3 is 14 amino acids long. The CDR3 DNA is TGTGCCAGCAGGCGACAGGGGGCGCGGGATGGCTACACCTTC. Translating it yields CASRRQGARDGYTF.

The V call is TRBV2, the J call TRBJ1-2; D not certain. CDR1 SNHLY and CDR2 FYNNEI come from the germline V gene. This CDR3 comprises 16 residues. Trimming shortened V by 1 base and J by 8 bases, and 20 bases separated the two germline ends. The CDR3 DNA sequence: TGTGCCAGCAGTGAAGTGGGAGGGCGTGGGAGAGGGGGCTACACCTTC. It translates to CASSEVGGRGRGGYTF.

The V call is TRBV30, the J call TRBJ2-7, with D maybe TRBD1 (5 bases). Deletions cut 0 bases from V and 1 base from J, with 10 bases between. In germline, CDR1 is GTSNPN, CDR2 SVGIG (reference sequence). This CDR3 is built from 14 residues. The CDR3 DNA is TGTGCCTGGAGTGTACTTGGACAATCCTACGAGCAGTACTTC. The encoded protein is CAWSVLGQSYEQYF.

The CDR3 region is CASSVGTGWDGYTF. The CDR3 DNA follows: TGTGCCAGCAGCGTAGGGACAGGGTGGGATGGCTACACCTTC. This chain uses TRBV9 with TRBJ1-2, with 8 nucleotides matching TRBD1. Germline V gene data show CDR1 as SGDLS and CDR2 as YYNGEE. Losses at the gene ends were 0 bases for V and 6 bases for J; bases not matched to a gene: 4. The CDR3 loop spans 14 amino acids.

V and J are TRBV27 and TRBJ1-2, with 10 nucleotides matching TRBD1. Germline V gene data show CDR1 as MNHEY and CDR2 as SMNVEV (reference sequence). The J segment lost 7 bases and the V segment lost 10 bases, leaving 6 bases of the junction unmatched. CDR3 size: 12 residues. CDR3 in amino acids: CATSGDRGGYTF. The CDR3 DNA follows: TGTGCCACCTCTGGGGACAGGGGTGGCTACACCTTC.

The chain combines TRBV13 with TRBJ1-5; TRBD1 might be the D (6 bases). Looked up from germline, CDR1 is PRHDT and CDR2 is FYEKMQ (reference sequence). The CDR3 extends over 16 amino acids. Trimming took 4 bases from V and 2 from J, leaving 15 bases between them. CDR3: CASSYRVSGGNQPQHF. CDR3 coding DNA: TGTGCCAGCAGCTACAGGGTCAGTGGTGGCAATCAGCCCCAGCATTTT.

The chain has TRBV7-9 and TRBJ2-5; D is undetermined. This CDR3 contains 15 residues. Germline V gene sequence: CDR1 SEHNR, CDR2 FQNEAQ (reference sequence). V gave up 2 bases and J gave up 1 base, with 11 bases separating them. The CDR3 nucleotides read TGTGCCAGCAGCTTATTGCTGGGCCCCCAAGAGACCCAGTACTTC. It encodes CASSLLLGPQETQYF.

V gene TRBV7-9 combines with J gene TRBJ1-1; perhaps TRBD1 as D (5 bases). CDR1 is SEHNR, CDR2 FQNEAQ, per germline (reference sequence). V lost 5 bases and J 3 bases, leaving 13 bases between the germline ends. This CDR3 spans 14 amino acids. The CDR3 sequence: CASSARGADTEAFF. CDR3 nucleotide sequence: TGTGCCAGCAGCGCCCGAGGGGCGGACACTGAAGCTTTCTTT.

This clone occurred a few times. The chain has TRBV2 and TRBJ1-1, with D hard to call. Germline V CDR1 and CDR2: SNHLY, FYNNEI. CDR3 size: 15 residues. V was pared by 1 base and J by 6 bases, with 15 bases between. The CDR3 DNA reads TGTGCCAGCAGTGAAGAAGTGGCGGTTACGGCTGAAGCTTTCTTT. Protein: CASSEEVAVTAEAFF.

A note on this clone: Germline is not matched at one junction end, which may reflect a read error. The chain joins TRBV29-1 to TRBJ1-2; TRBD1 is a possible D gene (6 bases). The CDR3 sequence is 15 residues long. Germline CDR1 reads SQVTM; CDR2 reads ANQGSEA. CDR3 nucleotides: TGCAGCGTTGAAGATCCATCAAGGGGGAACAATGGCTGCACCTTC. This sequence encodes CSVEDPSRGNNGCTF.

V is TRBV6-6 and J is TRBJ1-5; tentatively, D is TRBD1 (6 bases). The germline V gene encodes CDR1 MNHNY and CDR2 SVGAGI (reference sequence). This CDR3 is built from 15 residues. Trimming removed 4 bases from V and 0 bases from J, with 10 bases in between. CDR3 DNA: TGTGCCAGCAGTTCACAGGGTAATAGCAATCAGCCCCAGCATTTT. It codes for CASSSQGNSNQPQHF.

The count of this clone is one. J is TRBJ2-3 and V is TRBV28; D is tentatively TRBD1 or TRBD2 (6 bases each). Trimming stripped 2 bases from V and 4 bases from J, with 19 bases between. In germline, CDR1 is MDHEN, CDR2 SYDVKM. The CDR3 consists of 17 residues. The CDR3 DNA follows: TGTGCCAGCAGTTTAATCCGGGCCTCAAGGGGGGCAGATACGCAGTATTTT. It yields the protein CASSLIRASRGADTQYF.